The clone carrying this TCR beta chain has more than one count but fewer than ten. Its antigen is currently unknown. The record originates from a study of response to subunit inactivated influenza vaccine. General study findings and limits: The authors proposed limited new T cell recruitment per seasonal influenza vaccination.

Looked up from germline, CDR1 is SGHTA and CDR2 is FQGNSA. Trimming pared 4 bases from V and 4 bases from J, leaving 13 bases between. This CDR3 region has 14 residues. TCRdb re-called the RT-PCR reads through MiXCR, storing one row per CDR3 protein. Seen here are about 800,000 distinct CDR3 sequences, over 20% observed once, and the top ten hold roughly 10%. The TCR comes from a man over 45 who received an inactivated influenza vaccine. The sample in question was PBMCs from blood, obtained roughly 5 days after vaccination. This chain connects TRBV7-2 to TRBJ1-2, with a possible D match to TRBD1 (5 bases). The CDR3 is CASSSVQGLYGYTF. For the CDR3, the DNA is TGTGCCAGCAGCTCCGTTCAGGGACTCTATGGCTACACCTTC. Looking up the rest from reference TRBV7-2 and TRBJ1-2 gives the full variable domain: GAGVSQSPSNKVTEKGKDVELRCDPISGHTALYWYRQSLGQGLEFLIYFQGNSAPDKSGLPSDRFSAERTGGSVSTLTIQRTQQEDSAVYLCASSSVQGLYGYTFGSGTRLTVV.